This TCR beta chain was sequenced for a study of blood T cell repertoires in COVID-19. Study overall: COVID-19 samples collected from the United States, Italy and Spain covered acute and convalescent phases.

Per the original methods: Reference gene primer amplification gave nucleated cell count estimates. Clones were read by immunoSEQ multiplex PCR, and TCRdb kept only the in-frame ones, dropping some. D and trimming were read from the DNA, whereas the V and J calls and clone size are those reported in that table. The table has about 250,000 clones, about 85% seen once. Trimming took 0 bases from V and 0 from J, leaving 11 bases between them. CDR3 size: 16 residues. Germline V lookup: CDR1 MNHEY, CDR2 SVGAGI. This TCR was recovered from a woman aged 50 to 60 who had been exposed to COVID-19. This chain links TRBV6-5 with TRBJ1-1, with a tentative D call TRBD1 (5 bases). The sequenced material came from PBMCs or T cells enriched from blood (not recorded which). Here the CDR3 DNA reads TGTGCCAGCAGTTACTCGGGGACGGGGGTGAACACTGAAGCTTTCTTT. This gives the protein CASSYSGTGVNTEAFF.